The rows below give T cell receptor beta chains drawn from one sample of a study of blood T cell repertoires in COVID-19. The protocol was immunoSEQ multiplex PCR, while the TCRdb copy is restricted to in-frame clones and leaves out a portion. The table includes over 200,000 clones, approximately 80% detected once. Specimen: peripheral blood. All receptors come from a man in his forties or fifties with acute or convalescent COVID-19. Each CDR3 is given with its conserved first and last residue. D genes are given only for firm matches. Clone size is given for some rows only: seen once, a few or many times, or a class if the clone is expanded.

v_gene: TRBV19; d_gene: TRBD2; j_gene: TRBJ2-4; abundance: few; CDR3nt: TGTGCCAGTACCGAGGGACTAGCGAACATTCAGTACTTC; CDR3aa: CASTEGLANIQYF
v_gene: TRBV5-6; d_gene: .; j_gene: TRBJ2-1; abundance: .; CDR3nt: TGTGCCAGCAGCTTGGGAGCGGCTGGCTCCTACAATGAGCAGTTCTTC; CDR3aa: CASSLGAAGSYNEQFF
v_gene: TRBV11-3; d_gene: .; j_gene: TRBJ1-1; abundance: .; CDR3nt: TGTGCCAGCAGCCAGGACTCGAACACTGAAGCTTTCTTT; CDR3aa: CASSQDSNTEAFF
v_gene: TRBV25-1; d_gene: .; j_gene: TRBJ1-1; abundance: .; CDR3nt: TGTGCCAGCAGTGAATCGAGTTCGCCAGGGCGGAACACTGAAGCTTTCTTT; CDR3aa: CASSESSSPGRNTEAFF
v_gene: TRBV11-3; d_gene: TRBD2; j_gene: TRBJ2-2; abundance: .; CDR3nt: TGTGCCAGCAGCTTAGTGACTAGCGGGAGCGAGGAGCTGTTTTTT; CDR3aa: CASSLVTSGSEELFF
v_gene: TRBV18; d_gene: TRBD1; j_gene: TRBJ1-2; abundance: .; CDR3nt: TGTGCCAGCTCACCGGGACAGGCTTCTAACTATGGCTACACCTTC; CDR3aa: CASSPGQASNYGYTF
v_gene: TRBV14; d_gene: TRBD2; j_gene: TRBJ2-1; abundance: .; CDR3nt: TGTGCCAGCAGCCAGGGGGGGGACGAGGAGTTCTTC; CDR3aa: CASSQGGDEEFF
v_gene: TRBV30; d_gene: TRBD2; j_gene: TRBJ2-3; abundance: .; CDR3nt: TGTGCCTGGAGCCGACGAGCGGGAAGCACAGATACGCAGTATTTT; CDR3aa: CAWSRRAGSTDTQYF
v_gene: TRBV7-9; d_gene: TRBD2; j_gene: TRBJ2-1; abundance: .; CDR3nt: TGTGCCAGCAGCTTATTGAGACTAGCGGGAGGAAATGAGCAGTTCTTC; CDR3aa: CASSLLRLAGGNEQFF
v_gene: TRBV25-1; d_gene: .; j_gene: TRBJ1-2; abundance: .; CDR3nt: TGTGCCAGCAGTGAATTCCAGGGGAGCGCTGGCTACACCTTC; CDR3aa: CASSEFQGSAGYTF
v_gene: TRBV5-4; d_gene: .; j_gene: TRBJ2-2; abundance: .; CDR3nt: TGTGCCAGCAGCTTCTTTGGCAGAAACACCGGGGAGCTGTTTTTT; CDR3aa: CASSFFGRNTGELFF
v_gene: TRBV19; d_gene: TRBD1; j_gene: TRBJ1-1; abundance: .; CDR3nt: TGTGCCAGTAGGGTGGGACAGGGTTATACTGAAGCTTTCTTT; CDR3aa: CASRVGQGYTEAFF
v_gene: TRBV2; d_gene: TRBD1; j_gene: TRBJ1-3; abundance: .; CDR3nt: TGTGCCAGCAGTCCTTTGGGACAGCTTGTGGGAAACACCATATATTTT; CDR3aa: CASSPLGQLVGNTIYF
v_gene: TRBV5-1; d_gene: .; j_gene: TRBJ1-1; abundance: once; CDR3nt: TGCGCCAGCAGCTTGGAAGGGATGAGACAGTACACTGAAGCTTTCTTT; CDR3aa: CASSLEGMRQYTEAFF
v_gene: TRBV4-1; d_gene: TRBD1; j_gene: TRBJ1-6; abundance: .; CDR3nt: TGCGCCAGCAGCCCCATCGAGCAGGGGGCGGTTAATTCACCCCTCCACTTT; CDR3aa: CASSPIEQGAVNSPLHF
v_gene: TRBV19; d_gene: .; j_gene: TRBJ1-4; abundance: .; CDR3nt: TGTGCCAGTAGTGAAGCAAGATCAACTAATGAAAAACTGTTTTTT; CDR3aa: CASSEARSTNEKLFF
v_gene: TRBV6-5; d_gene: .; j_gene: TRBJ2-1; abundance: .; CDR3nt: TGTGCCAGCAGCCGAGCCCGTGAGCAGTTCTTC; CDR3aa: CASSRAREQFF
v_gene: TRBV7-9; d_gene: TRBD2; j_gene: TRBJ2-1; abundance: .; CDR3nt: TGTGCCAGCAGCTCCGGAGCCGGGACTAGCGGGAGGGGTGAGCAGTTCTTC; CDR3aa: CASSSGAGTSGRGEQFF
v_gene: TRBV25-1; d_gene: TRBD1; j_gene: TRBJ2-1; abundance: .; CDR3nt: TGTGCCAGCAGTGATACCGGGACAGGGGGAAATGAGCAGTTCTTC; CDR3aa: CASSDTGTGGNEQFF
v_gene: TRBV29-1; d_gene: .; j_gene: TRBJ1-1; abundance: .; CDR3nt: TGCAGCGTTGAAGGGCGCGGCCCCACTGAAGCTTTCTTT; CDR3aa: CSVEGRGPTEAFF